What follows are 17 T cell receptor beta chains derived from one specimen sequenced in a study of cytomegalovirus exposure and HLA in healthy donors. Vbeta (60) and Jbeta (13) primers were used in the PCR. TCRdb's table, derived via immunoSEQ multiplex PCR, lists solely in-frame clones and lacks some. The repertoire includes under 200,000 clones, roughly 80% of them detected once, and roughly 1.5% sits in the top ten. The sequenced sample was PBMCs. These receptors originate from a young woman in good health and CMV-seronegative.

The rearrangement uses TRBV7-2 and TRBJ2-3; TRBD2 matches at 9 bases. The V segment lost 5 bases and the J segment 6 bases; nucleotides outside the gene matches: 9. Germline-derived CDR1 and CDR2 are SGHTA and FQGNSA. The CDR3 has 15 amino acids. The CDR3 sequence: CASSHPIAGADTQYF. The DNA of the CDR3 is TGTGCCAGCAGCCATCCGATAGCGGGAGCCGATACGCAGTATTTT.

This clone was seen only once. V and J are TRBV6-6 and TRBJ1-2, with 9 positions matching TRBD1. CDR3 length equals 14 residues. The V segment lost 6 bases and the J segment 4 bases; nucleotides outside the gene matches: 6. Germline V CDR1 and CDR2: MNHNY, SVGAGI (reference sequence). The CDR3 here is CASSLLGQGYGYTF. Here the CDR3 DNA reads TGTGCCAGCAGCCTATTGGGACAGGGCTATGGCTACACCTTC.

In its sample, this clone was seen once. The chain recombines TRBV10-3 with TRBJ1-1; D perhaps matches TRBD1 (5 bases). The V end lost 11 bases, the J end lost 5 bases, and 18 bases lay between the germline ends. The CDR3 is made up of 13 amino acids. Germline CDR1 reads ENHRY; CDR2 reads SYGVKD. The CDR3 nucleotides read TGTGCCTCCAGGGAGCGGGATTATACTGAAGCTTTCTTT. Translating it yields CASRERDYTEAFF.

The chain recombines TRBV27 with TRBJ1-5; D unresolved. V was shortened by 0 bases and J by 4 bases, with 7 bases between the two germline ends. The CDR3 totals 14 residues. Germline lookup yields CDR1 MNHEY and CDR2 SMNVEV (reference sequence). The CDR3 DNA reads as TGTGCCAGCAGTTTATCTGCGTTTAATCAGCCCCAGCATTTT. Its protein is CASSLSAFNQPQHF.

Comments on this clone: Compared with germline, one end of the junction differs, possibly owing to a read error. This sample also contains other DNA sequences that code for the same CDR3. The chain links TRBV4-3 to TRBJ2-5, with D possibly matching TRBD1 (6 bases). Germline CDR1 and CDR2: LGHNA and YSLEER. This CDR3 is 15 amino acids long. The CDR3 loop reads CASSRYQGSQETQYF. The CDR3 DNA sequence: TGCGCCAGTAGCCGGTACCAGGGGTCCCAAGAGACCCAGTACTTC.

This sequence joins TRBV18 and TRBJ1-4; the D gene is possibly TRBD1 (5 bases). The CDR3 has 13 amino acids. The germline CDR1 and CDR2 sequences are KGHSH and LQKENI. Between the trimmed V and J ends, which lost 1 base and 8 bases, there was a span of 8 bases. The CDR3 is CASSPQEGEKLFF. The CDR3 DNA reads as TGTGCCAGCTCACCACAGGAGGGGGAAAAACTGTTTTTT.

This clone is a singleton in its sample. The rearrangement links TRBV4-3 to TRBJ1-2, with unresolved D. The germline V gene encodes CDR1 LGHNA and CDR2 YSLEER. The ends were cut back, 0 bases at V and 4 bases at J, with 12 bases in the middle. The CDR3 runs to 15 residues. The CDR3 region has the DNA TGCGCCAGCAGCCAAGAAGAGAGGAAGTCCTATGGCTACACCTTC. Translated: CASSQEERKSYGYTF.

V gene TRBV19 combines with J gene TRBJ2-5; 7 nucleotides agree with TRBD1. Per the germline V gene, CDR1 is LNHDA and CDR2 is SQIVND (reference sequence). After removal of 6 bases from V and 2 bases from J, the junction contained 3 bases not matched to a gene. The CDR3 has 13 residues. The CDR3 nucleotides read TGTGCCAGTAGCGAACAGGGGCAAGAGACCCAGTACTTC. Amino acid sequence: CASSEQGQETQYF.

This clone was seen more than once but under ten times. The CDR3 nucleotides read TGTGCCAGCATCCATTACGGACAGCCGAACACTGAAGCTTTCTTT. Its translation: CASIHYGQPNTEAFF. The chain is built from TRBV27 and TRBJ1-1; tentative D call: TRBD1 (6 bases). V shed 7 bases and J shed 1 base, with 16 bases lying between them. The CDR3 is 15 residues long. Per germline, CDR1 MNHEY and CDR2 SMNVEV (reference sequence).

V usage is TRBV21-1 and J usage is TRBJ2-5; the table assigns TRBD2, which was not confirmed against the DNA. The DNA matches TRBJ2-7 better at its end, which makes the J call doubtful. TRBV21-1 is recorded as a pseudogene. The CDR3 contains 12 residues. CDR3 nucleotides: TGTGCCACCATTCTGCCCCTCTACGAGCAGTACTTC. It translates to CATILPLYEQYF.

This clone was observed once. The chain carries TRBV6-1 and TRBJ2-7, with D possibly TRBD1 on 5 matching bases. The CDR3 runs 13 residues. CDR1 and CDR2 (germline): MNHNS, SASEGT. The V end was cut by 4 bases, the J end by 5 bases, with 12 bases between. CDR3 protein: CASSGAGPNEQYV. The CDR3 coding sequence is TGTGCCAGCAGTGGGGCAGGGCCTAACGAGCAGTACGTC.

The chain uses TRBV7-9 and TRBJ1-3; D ambiguous. Germline CDR1 and CDR2: SEHNR and FQNEAQ (reference sequence). V was cut by 5 bases and J by 2 bases, with 16 bases left in between. CDR3 length: 16 residues. CDR3 nucleotide sequence: TGTGCCAGCAGCCCCCATCATCCCGGTCCTGGAAACACCATATATTTT. As protein: CASSPHHPGPGNTIYF. Combining the CDR3 with reference TRBV7-9 and TRBJ1-3 gives the whole variable domain DTGVSQNPRHKITKRGQNVTFRCDPISEHNRLYWYRQTLGQGPEFLTYFQNEAQLEKSRLLSDRFSAERPKGSFSTLEIQRTEQGDSAMYLCASSPHHPGPGNTIYFGEGSWLTVV.

This rearrangement joins TRBV4-2 to TRBJ2-1, with 13 bases identical to TRBD2. Germline assignment: CDR1 LGHNA and CDR2 YNFKEQ. J gave up 12 bases and V 0 bases, and 11 bases lay outside the gene matches. The CDR3 spans 17 residues. CDR3 sequence: CASSQDWGLAGQCGQFF. CDR3 bases: TGTGCCAGCAGCCAAGATTGGGGACTAGCGGGACAATGCGGGCAGTTCTTC.

The chain has TRBV27 and TRBJ2-1; 10 positions agree with TRBD2. The CDR3 runs 14 residues. Looked up from germline, CDR1 is MNHEY and CDR2 is SMNVEV (reference sequence). After removal of 1 base from V and 8 bases from J, the junction contained 2 bases not matched to a gene. Written as DNA, the CDR3 is TGTGCCAGCAGTTTATGGACTAGCGGTGATGAGCAGTTCTTC. It codes for CASSLWTSGDEQFF.

The chain joins TRBV29-1 to TRBJ2-7, with 7 bases fitting TRBD2. The length of the CDR3 is 15 residues. Per germline, CDR1 SQVTM and CDR2 ANQGSEA. With 4 bases clipped from V and 0 bases from J, the junction kept 9 bases outside the gene matches. CDR3 loop: CSVGGRGSDSYEQYF. CDR3 DNA: TGCAGCGTTGGTGGTCGCGGGAGCGACTCCTACGAGCAGTACTTC.

This clone came up once. The V call is TRBV19, the J call TRBJ1-5; possibly TRBD1 for D (5 bases). The CDR3 has 18 amino acids. The V end lost 6 bases, the J end lost 2 bases, and 23 bases lay between the germline ends. The germline V gene has CDR1 LNHDA and CDR2 SQIVND (reference sequence). The CDR3 bases are TGTGCCAGTAGGGCGGCTGGACACAGGACGGAACGCAATCAGCCCCAGCATTTT. Translating gives CASRAAGHRTERNQPQHF.

V gene TRBV7-9 combines with J gene TRBJ2-7; the D is unclear. The CDR3 contains 12 residues. Germline V gives CDR1 SEHNR, CDR2 FQNEAQ (reference sequence). The V end was cut by 1 base, the J end by 3 bases, with 4 bases between. CDR3 sequence reads: CASSLEDYEQYV. The CDR3 DNA follows: TGTGCCAGCAGCTTAGAGGACTACGAGCAGTACGTC.